This T cell receptor beta chain comes out of a study of OX40 agonist ivuxolimab in advanced cancers. Regarding the research as a whole: Ivuxolimab was an agonistic, fully human IgG2 monoclonal antibody directed against OX40 (CD134), a costimulatory receptor. Intravenous ivuxolimab was administered to patients every 2 weeks at six dose levels: 0.01, 0.1, 0.3, 1.5, 3 and 10 mg/kg. Among the 52 dose-escalation patients, 19 had hepatocellular carcinoma, about 15 melanoma, 9 renal cell carcinoma and 9 head and neck cancer. A male proportion of almost 85% and a mean age of approximately 61 years, ranging from roughly 23 to 90, were recorded for the dose-escalation cohort. Patients were allowed to have had prior anti-PD-1, anti-PD-L1 or anti-CTLA-4 therapy, and approximately 39% of the dose-escalation patients had been treated with checkpoint inhibitors. Partial responses were achieved by three dose-escalation patients, of whom one had hepatocellular carcinoma and two had cutaneous melanoma. Peripheral TCRbeta sequencing was intended to test whether TCR sequence diversity was altered and clonal T-cell expansion was caused by ivuxolimab. The monotherapy dose-escalation portion (N = 52 patients) of the phase I ivuxolimab trial is reported in the paper. Overall study results and their limits: At doses from 0.1 to 3.0 mg/kg, clonal expansion was seen in both CD4+ and CD8+ blood T cells between baseline and week 6. After ivuxolimab, more expanded clones were found on average in CD8+ T cells than in CD4+ T cells. Partial responders in the 0.1-3.0 mg/kg groups had among the lowest normalized peripheral clonal expansion, especially among CD8+ T cells. Low levels of normalized T-cell clonal expansion were also seen in some patients who did not respond. The antigen specificity of the clonally expanded peripheral T cells was not determined.

The CDR3 runs 13 amino acids, cysteine and phenylalanine included. The entry retains the CDR3 DNA only, 39 bases that are in frame from base 1. From the germline V gene (reference sequence), CDR1 is MNHNY and CDR2 is SVGAGI. The germline V and J ends show losses of 6 bases and 4 bases respectively, and no gene match explains 4 bases of the junction. Genomic DNA was isolated from the sorted cells so that the TCRbeta CDR3 region could be sequenced. TCRbeta CDR3 regions were sequenced using the immunoSEQ Assay. This immuneACCESS table, as held by TCRdb, lists in-frame sequences with V and J called but not all clones. Of the missing ones, under half trace to an unresolved V gene in checked studies; the others have no known cause. Counted in this sample were tens of thousands of clones; 86% of them appeared once. Roughly 0.68% of the sample goes to the ten largest clones. Turning to this clone: No antigen is known for it. The input lacks base qualities; no much larger clone sits a single base away.

The trial excluded patients who had a history of autoimmune disease or who were on systemic immunosuppression. Peripheral blood for TCR sequencing was collected from all dose cohorts at baseline, on cycle 4 day 1, and on cycle 7 day 1. Samples came from an open-label, multicenter, first-in-human phase I dose-escalation trial of ivuxolimab. The trial enrolled adults with locally advanced or metastatic head and neck squamous cell, hepatocellular, melanoma or renal cell carcinoma. Before TCR sequencing, CD4+ T cells and CD8+ T cells from peripheral blood were sorted into separate populations. This TCR derives from an adult with an advanced solid tumor such as melanoma, head and neck, liver or kidney cancer. The V and J genes are TRBV6-6 and TRBJ1-2, with TRBD1 matching 8 junction bases. The specimen was CD4+ or CD8+ T cells sorted from blood, collected in a trial of the OX40 agonist ivuxolimab. CDR3 region: CASSDGQGYGYTF. At the DNA level, the sequence is TGTGCCAGCAGCGACGGACAGGGCTATGGCTACACCTTC.